Given below is one T cell receptor (beta chain) in context. What this receptor recognizes is not known. No much larger clone is present one base from it, and per-base qualities are unavailable. The library was made by the immunoSEQ multiplex PCR assay. TCRdb holds this immuneACCESS table with in-frame rearrangements only. Some clones are missing; in checked studies, unresolved V genes explain under half, and the rest has no known cause. Within this sample are some 71,000 clones, with over 75% of them counted one time only. The top ten clonotypes cover 1% to 1.5% of the sample. This specimen belongs to a study of control samples from healthy donors and cancer patients (dated by TCRdb to the early 2020s). For this chain, trimming is 3 bases at the V end and 5 bases at the J end, and the number of junction bases without a gene match is 2. CDR1 and CDR2 are drawn from the germline V gene (reference sequence): PRHDT, FYEKMQ. From the cysteine up to the phenylalanine, the CDR3 has a length of 13 residues. The DNA shown is the 39-base CDR3, in frame from base 1.

This receptor chain uses TRBV13 and TRBJ1-1, with TRBD1 matching 8 junction bases. Sample: PBMCs. The TCR was taken from a woman aged 45-65 years with colorectal cancer. The bases read TGTGCCAGCAGCTTCAGGGGGCAGACTGAAGCTTTCTTT. It encodes CASSFRGQTEAFF. The full variable domain, completed from the reference TRBV13 and TRBJ1-1 proteins outside the CDR3, reads AAGVIQSPRHLIKEKRETATLKCYPIPRHDTVYWYQQGPGQDPQFLISFYEKMQSDKGSIPDRFSAQQFSDYHSELNMSSLELGDSALYFCASSFRGQTEAFFGQGTRLTVV.